Listed below are T cell receptor beta chains from one sample, sequenced in a study of naive and memory T cell subsets. TCRdb fed the UMI-ligation and nested PCR reads into MiXCR, producing one record per CDR3 protein. The data hold tens of thousands of distinct CDR3 sequences, with about an eighth observed a single time. The sequenced material came from central memory CD4+ T cells from blood. These receptors all come from a human donor in good health. Each CDR3 is given with its conserved first and last residue.

cdr3_aa j_call v_call
CASSHEPGGGYPNEQFF TRBJ2-1 TRBV4-2
CASSFSGETQYF TRBJ2-5 TRBV7-9
CATSTWTTLYQETQYF TRBJ2-5 TRBV15
CASSRGTDSNQPQHF TRBJ1-5 TRBV7-8
CASSLSGTGVADTQYF TRBJ2-3 TRBV28
CASSFDRTQNIQYF TRBJ2-4 TRBV7-8
CASSQGQGAGDNEQFF TRBJ2-1 TRBV18
CASSQVGGLVTDTQYF TRBJ2-3 TRBV14
CASSPQTPTRHEQYF TRBJ2-7 TRBV12-3/TRBV12-4
CSAYPLEGLAQGEQYF TRBJ2-7 TRBV20-1
CASSLSRGGQPQHF TRBJ1-5 TRBV7-2
CASSSLGPAPTEQYF TRBJ2-7 TRBV7-9
CASKKGGTANTGELFF TRBJ2-2 TRBV19
CASSLAGKKETQYF TRBJ2-5 TRBV5-1
CSVEGTGELFF TRBJ2-2 TRBV29-1
CASSSPWQGTYEQYF TRBJ2-7 TRBV12-3/TRBV12-4
CASSRYFYEQYF TRBJ2-7 TRBV6-2/TRBV6-3
CASRRTGGSEAFF TRBJ1-1 TRBV7-3
CATSRSGSLGDTQYF TRBJ2-3 TRBV24-1
CSARDGTGAGNQPQHF TRBJ1-5 TRBV20-1
CASSTGQGYEQYF TRBJ2-7 TRBV28
CASSTIGVKNTEAFF TRBJ1-1 TRBV3-1